This TCR beta chain was captured by sequencing in a study of blood T cell repertoires in COVID-19. About the research overall: The United States, Italy and Spain were the sources of the acute and convalescent COVID-19 samples.

V was pared by 0 bases and J by 5 bases, with 6 bases of the junction left unmatched. This CDR3 region has 15 residues. Germline lookup yields CDR1 ENHRY and CDR2 SYGVKD. Assay used: immunoSEQ multiplex PCR; TCRdb lists only in-frame clones, some missing. The sample holds more than 55,000 clones, around 79% seen once. The sequence was obtained from a woman in her 70s with acute or convalescent COVID-19. The sequenced sample consisted of peripheral blood. The chain links TRBV10-3 to TRBJ1-1, with 7 bases lining up with TRBD1. CDR3 loop: CAISESKGAGTEAFF. CDR3 coding DNA: TGTGCCATCAGTGAGTCTAAGGGGGCTGGAACTGAAGCTTTCTTT.